Each of the 12 T cell receptor beta chains below was sequenced from the same sample in a study of identifying expanded T cells in peripheral blood. Clones were sequenced by immunoSEQ multiplex PCR, and TCRdb holds only the in-frame ones, with some missing. This sample has roughly 100,000 clones, with 88% found just once. Sequencing input: blood. Receptors originate from a person aged 18 to 75 in good health.

The table lists this clone with a few counts. The chain's CDR3 is CASSSQRYGYTF. The CDR3 DNA reads TGTGCCAGCAGTTCACAGAGATATGGCTACACCTTC. This chain connects TRBV28 to TRBJ1-2; D unclear. The V gene's germline CDR1 is MDHEN and CDR2 SYDVKM. The V gene lost 4 bases and the J gene lost 5 bases, with 8 bases spanning the gap. This CDR3 region has 12 residues.

V usage is TRBV7-9 and J usage is TRBJ1-5; D call uncertain. Germline assignment: CDR1 SEHNR and CDR2 FQNEAQ (reference sequence). Deletions cut 1 base from V and 2 bases from J, with 9 bases between. CDR3 size: 15 residues. In nucleotides, the CDR3 is TGTGCCAGCAGCTTAGGAGGGTTGGGCAATCAGCCCCAGCATTTT. Protein sequence: CASSLGGLGNQPQHF.

The V gene is TRBV19, the J gene TRBJ2-3; TRBD2 matches 11 bases. The germline V gene encodes CDR1 LNHDA and CDR2 SQIVND (reference sequence). This CDR3 region has 17 residues. V shed 6 bases and J 4 bases; nucleotides not matched to a gene: 12. The CDR3 DNA sequence: TGTGCCAGTAGCCCGGTAGCGGGAGGGCCAGTTGCAGATACGCAGTATTTT. Translation gives CASSPVAGGPVADTQYF.

This rearrangement joins TRBV5-1 to TRBJ1-1; D possibly corresponds to TRBD1 (6 bases). The length of the CDR3 is 16 residues. Germline V gene lookup returns CDR1 SGHRS and CDR2 YFSETQ. Trimming removed 4 bases from V and 0 bases from J, with 16 bases in between. CDR3 in amino acids: CASSPLPQGMNTEAFF. For the CDR3, the DNA is TGCGCCAGCAGCCCACTACCTCAGGGGATGAACACTGAAGCTTTCTTT.

CDR3 coding DNA: TGTGCCACCGAGACAGGGGAGACCGGGGAGCTGTTTTTT. It codes for CATETGETGELFF. The chain joins TRBV10-3 to TRBJ2-2; 8 bases match TRBD1. Unmatched junction bases numbered 6, after V lost 10 bases and J lost 5 bases. The CDR3 is 13 residues long. Germline V gene data show CDR1 as ENHRY and CDR2 as SYGVKD.

V usage is TRBV30 and J usage is TRBJ2-7; D tentatively reads TRBD1 or TRBD2 (5 bases each). This CDR3 is 14 amino acids long. CDR1 and CDR2 from the germline V gene are GTSNPN and SVGIG (reference sequence). Trimming took off 0 bases at V and 4 bases at J, with 13 bases between the two ends. The CDR3 DNA is TGTGCCTGGAGTGTACGAGGGGCGAGATACGAGCAGTACTTC. This translates into CAWSVRGARYEQYF. Full variable domain (remainder filled in from reference TRBV30 and TRBJ2-7): SQTIHQWPATLVQPVGSPLSLECTVEGTSNPNLYWYRQAAGRGLQLLFYSVGIGQISSEVPQNLSASRPQDRQFILSSKKLLLSDSGFYLCAWSVRGARYEQYFGPGTRLTVT.

The chain employs TRBV28 and TRBJ2-7, with 11 bases that match TRBD2. V lost 7 bases, J lost 0 bases, and 5 bases stayed unmatched. Per germline, CDR1 MDHEN and CDR2 SYDVKM. The CDR3 totals 15 residues. CDR3 loop: CASTASGRISYEQYF. Written as DNA, the CDR3 is TGTGCCAGCACCGCTAGCGGGAGGATCTCCTACGAGCAGTACTTC.

The chain couples TRBV7-9 to TRBJ1-3, with D uncertain. Germline CDR1 is SEHNR and CDR2 is FQNEAQ (reference sequence). Between the trimmed V and J ends, which lost 5 bases and 0 bases, there was a span of 11 bases. The CDR3 is 15 residues long. The chain's CDR3 is CASSPRQHSGNTIYF. The CDR3, as DNA: TGTGCCAGCAGCCCCCGGCAGCACTCTGGAAACACCATATATTTT.

On this clone itself: At the DNA level, this CDR3 is encoded by other sequences in the same sample as well. The rearrangement links TRBV4-1 to TRBJ1-2; maybe TRBD1 (5 bases). V was pared by 1 base and J by 2 bases, with 8 bases between. The V gene's germline CDR1 is MGHRA and CDR2 YSYEKL. The CDR3 loop spans 14 amino acids. CDR3 in DNA: TGCGCCAGCAGCCAAGGGGACCGGAACTATGGCTACACCTTC. It is translated as CASSQGDRNYGYTF.

The chain recombines TRBV6-5 with TRBJ2-7; D possibly uses TRBD1 or TRBD2 (6 bases each). Germline CDR1 is MNHEY and CDR2 is SVGAGI. The CDR3 runs to 13 residues. V lost 6 bases, J lost 6 bases, and 15 bases lay in between. This CDR3 is CASSPIEGGEQYF. The CDR3 region has the DNA TGTGCCAGCAGCCCCATTGAGGGGGGCGAGCAGTACTTC.

This clone was recorded only once. The rearrangement uses TRBV4-1 and TRBJ2-5; perhaps TRBD2 as D (5 bases). The CDR3 runs 14 residues. Looked up from germline, CDR1 is MGHRA and CDR2 is YSYEKL. Trimming removed 2 bases from V and 4 bases from J, with 11 bases in between. CDR3 sequence reads: CASSQYSEGETQYF. The CDR3 region has the DNA TGCGCCAGCAGCCAATACAGCGAGGGAGAGACCCAGTACTTC.

V and J are TRBV2 and TRBJ1-2; 9 bases are shared with TRBD1. The CDR3 is 18 residues long. V shed 7 bases, J shed 4 bases, and the junction held 19 bases outside the gene matches. Germline V gene data show CDR1 as SNHLY and CDR2 as FYNNEI. The CDR3 DNA reads as TGTGCCAGCACTGATAGGCCGGGAGTACAGGGGGCGAGCTATGGCTACACCTTC. Translation gives CASTDRPGVQGASYGYTF.